These 29 T cell receptor beta chains came from one sample sequenced in a study of Ad26.COV2.S vaccination and SARS-CoV-2 variants. Sample treatment: around 19 received Ad26.COV2.S at low or high dose, single or two shots; 5 received placebo; per-sample allocation not given. Sampling took place 63 days after the first vaccine or placebo injection. The repertoire was sequenced with immunoSEQ multiplex PCR; TCRdb's copy has only in-frame clones and lacks some. The sample shows 300,000 to 400,000 clones, about 87% of them seen only once. The input for sequencing was peripheral blood, taken in a trial of Ad26.COV2.S vaccine versus placebo. Receptors originate from a person between 18 and 59 years old who received the Ad26.COV2.S COVID-19 vaccine or a placebo.

The J gene is TRBJ2-3, the V gene TRBV12-5; 10 positions match TRBD2. Per the germline V gene, CDR1 is LGHNT and CDR2 is FRNRAP. The junction had 6 bases not matched to a gene; V was cut back by 0 bases and J by 3 bases. The CDR3 loop spans 17 amino acids. CDR3 region: CASGLVRTSGFTDTQYF. CDR3 nucleotides: TGTGCTAGTGGTTTGGTAAGGACTAGCGGATTTACAGATACGCAGTATTTT.

V gene TRBV2 combines with J gene TRBJ2-3; D remains unclear. V lost 5 bases, J lost 6 bases, and 6 bases lay in between. Per the germline V gene, CDR1 is SNHLY and CDR2 is FYNNEI. The CDR3 has 11 amino acids. The CDR3 DNA reads TGTGCCAGCAGTCAGTCGGATACGCAGTATTTT. Translated, it gives CASSQSDTQYF. Based on the CDR3 plus reference TRBV2 and TRBJ2-3, the full variable domain is EPEVTQTPSHQVTQMGQEVILRCVPISNHLYFYWYRQILGQKVEFLVSFYNNEISEKSEIFDDQFSVERPDGSNFTLKIRSTKLEDSAMYFCASSQSDTQYFGPGTRLTVL.

The chain recombines TRBV3-1 (or the pseudogene TRBV3-2) with TRBJ2-7, with D possibly being TRBD2 (5 bases). There are 12 residues in the CDR3. The germline gives CDR1 LGHDT, CDR2 YNNKEL (reference sequence). Trimming cost V 1 base and J 5 bases, with 6 bases left between them. The CDR3 is CASSQAGNEQYF. The CDR3 nucleotides are TGTGCCAGCAGCCAAGCCGGGAACGAGCAGTACTTC.

The rearrangement joins TRBV30 to TRBJ1-6; 7 bases are shared with TRBD1. The trim removed 5 bases at V and 7 bases at J, leaving 5 bases unmatched. Per the germline V gene, CDR1 is GTSNPN and CDR2 is SVGIG (reference sequence). The CDR3 length is 13 residues. CDR3 DNA sequence: TGTGCCTGGGGGGGACAGTACAATTCACCCCTCCACTTT. Its translation is CAWGGQYNSPLHF. Full variable domain (rest looked up from reference TRBV30 and TRBJ1-6): SQTIHQWPATLVQPVGSPLSLECTVEGTSNPNLYWYRQAAGRGLQLLFYSVGIGQISSEVPQNLSASRPQDRQFILSSKKLLLSDSGFYLCAWGGQYNSPLHFGNGTRLTVT.

The chain is built from TRBV5-1 and TRBJ2-5; 7 positions agree with TRBD1. Losses at the gene ends were 2 bases for V and 4 bases for J; bases not matched to a gene: 5. Germline CDR1 is SGHRS and CDR2 is YFSETQ. The CDR3 has 14 residues. The CDR3 sequence: CASSLGGPGETQYF. The CDR3 DNA sequence: TGCGCCAGCAGCTTAGGGGGCCCGGGAGAGACCCAGTACTTC.

This clone is a singleton in its sample. The chain uses TRBV7-9 and TRBJ1-4; 11 nucleotides align to TRBD1. The ends lost 4 bases at V and 5 bases at J; junction bases unmatched: 6. The CDR3 extends over 16 amino acids. Germline V gene sequence: CDR1 SEHNR, CDR2 FQNEAQ (reference sequence). The CDR3 DNA sequence: TGTGCCAGCAGCTCCGGGACAGGGGGGTGGAATGAAAAACTGTTTTTT. Amino acids: CASSSGTGGWNEKLFF.

The chain is built from TRBV5-1 and TRBJ1-1, with 10 bases identical to TRBD1. V dropped 5 bases and J dropped 5; count of bases not matched to a gene: 6. CDR1 is SGHRS, CDR2 YFSETQ, per germline. The CDR3 extends over 14 amino acids. CDR3 region: CASSPRTGGTEAFF. The CDR3 DNA follows: TGCGCCAGCAGTCCCCGGACAGGGGGTACTGAAGCTTTCTTT. The full variable domain, its missing parts supplied by reference TRBV5-1 and TRBJ1-1, is KAGVTQTPRYLIKTRGQQVTLSCSPISGHRSVSWYQQTPGQGLQFLFEYFSETQRNKGNFPGRFSGRQFSNSRSEMNVSTLELGDSALYLCASSPRTGGTEAFFGQGTRLTVV.

The chain joins TRBV6-5 to TRBJ2-1, with D perhaps matching TRBD1 (5 bases). Germline V CDR1 and CDR2: MNHEY, SVGAGI. This CDR3 has 15 amino acids. V was shortened by 5 bases and J by 8 bases, with 19 bases between the two germline ends. CDR3 sequence: CASSQRQPQVDEQFF. Here the CDR3 DNA reads TGTGCCAGCAGTCAGAGACAGCCACAGGTGGATGAGCAGTTCTTC.

The chain links TRBV28 to TRBJ2-7; perhaps TRBD2 as D (6 bases). V was trimmed by 4 bases and J by 4 bases, leaving 17 bases between them. Germline V gene data show CDR1 as MDHEN and CDR2 as SYDVKM. The CDR3 sequence is 15 residues long. This chain's CDR3 is CASSSDYPTPYEQYF. CDR3 nucleotides: TGTGCCAGCAGTTCGGACTATCCTACCCCTTACGAGCAGTACTTC.

The chain links TRBV5-6 to TRBJ1-1; D unresolved. This CDR3 is 13 amino acids long. Germline assignment: CDR1 SGHDT and CDR2 YYEEEE. V was clipped by 0 bases and J by 5 bases, with 8 bases between them. The CDR3 protein is CASSLGLSTEAFF. The CDR3 bases are TGTGCCAGCAGCTTGGGGTTGTCGACTGAAGCTTTCTTT.

The chain's CDR3 is CASRRTAGGHNQPQHF. DNA of the CDR3: TGTGCCAGCAGGAGAACAGCAGGGGGCCATAATCAGCCCCAGCATTTT. The V gene is TRBV5-5, the J gene TRBJ1-5; TRBD1 matches 8 bases. The CDR3 is made up of 16 amino acids. After removal of 5 bases from V and 4 bases from J, the junction contained 11 bases not matched to a gene. Germline-derived CDR1 and CDR2 are SGHKS and YYEKEE (reference sequence). The entire variable domain, with the rest obtained from reference TRBV5-5 and TRBJ1-5, is as follows: DAGVTQSPTHLIKTRGQQVTLRCSPISGHKSVSWYQQVLGQGPQFIFQYYEKEERGRGNFPDRFSARQFPNYSSELNVNALLLGDSALYLCASRRTAGGHNQPQHFGDGTRLSIL.

The rearrangement links TRBV19 to TRBJ1-5; 7 bases map to TRBD1. This CDR3 contains 14 residues. Germline CDR1 reads LNHDA; CDR2 reads SQIVND (reference sequence). V dropped 3 bases and J dropped 11; count of bases not matched to a gene: 10. DNA for the CDR3: TGTGCCAGTAGTATGTCAGTGGCAGGGGGTGCCCAGCATTTT. Its translation: CASSMSVAGGAQHF.

The chain carries TRBV9 and TRBJ2-5, with a tentative D call TRBD2 (6 bases). The CDR3 is 17 amino acids. Trimming removed 4 bases from V and 4 bases from J, with 23 bases in between. Germline loops: CDR1 SGDLS, CDR2 YYNGEE. This CDR3 reads CASSKKTVGGRRETQYF. The CDR3 region has the DNA TGTGCCAGCAGCAAAAAAACGGTCGGGGGTCGGCGAGAGACCCAGTACTTC.

The V call is TRBV6-6, the J call TRBJ1-1; TRBD1 might be the D (5 bases). The CDR3 sequence is 12 residues long. V lost 2 bases and J lost 7, with 8 bases in between. In germline, CDR1 is MNHNY, CDR2 SVGAGI (reference sequence). The CDR3 DNA follows: TGTGCCAGCAGTTACGGCGACAGTGAAGCTTTCTTT. Its protein product is CASSYGDSEAFF.

The V call is TRBV5-1, the J call TRBJ2-5, with D maybe TRBD1 (6 bases). Germline assignment: CDR1 SGHRS and CDR2 YFSETQ. CDR3 size: 14 residues. Between the trimmed V and J ends, which lost 2 bases and 5 bases, there was a span of 13 bases. The CDR3 reads CASSFSGDQETQYF. The CDR3 coding sequence is TGCGCCAGCAGCTTCTCAGGGGATCAGGAGACCCAGTACTTC.

In DNA, the CDR3 is TGCGCCAGCAGCCAAGATCAGCGGACGGACTCTGGAAACACCATATATTTT. Translation gives CASSQDQRTDSGNTIYF. The chain has TRBV4-3 and TRBJ1-3; D is undetermined. CDR1 is LGHNA, CDR2 YSLEER, per germline. CDR3 size: 17 residues. The V and J ends lost 0 bases and 0 bases respectively, with 12 bases between them.

V is TRBV5-5 and J is TRBJ1-4; D is unresolved. Germline CDR1 is SGHKS and CDR2 is YYEKEE (reference sequence). This CDR3 comprises 14 residues. V lost 0 bases, J lost 2 bases, and 5 bases lay in between. CDR3: CASSLGGTNEKLFF. In nucleotides, the CDR3 is TGTGCCAGCAGCTTGGGGGGTACTAATGAAAAACTGTTTTTT.

This chain uses TRBV7-9 with TRBJ1-2; 10 bases align to TRBD1. The CDR3 is 13 amino acids. Germline loops: CDR1 SEHNR, CDR2 FQNEAQ (reference sequence). J gave up 6 bases and V 10 bases, and 8 bases lay outside the gene matches. The CDR3 protein is CAILRDRGHGYTF. The CDR3, as DNA: TGTGCCATACTCAGGGACAGGGGCCATGGCTACACCTTC.

V gene TRBV19 combines with J gene TRBJ1-1; possible D gene TRBD1, 5 bases. The CDR3 runs to 14 residues. The germline gives CDR1 LNHDA, CDR2 SQIVND (reference sequence). Trimming removed 2 bases from V and 4 bases from J, with 11 bases in between. CDR3 coding DNA: TGTGCCAGTAGTATAAGCCAGGGAGTCACTGAAGCTTTCTTT. As protein: CASSISQGVTEAFF.

J is TRBJ1-6 and V is TRBV7-2; 7 bases are shared with TRBD1. From germline, CDR1 is SGHTA and CDR2 FQGNSA. The CDR3 is 14 amino acids. V dropped 5 bases and J dropped 13; count of bases not matched to a gene: 11. The DNA for the CDR3 is TGTGCCAGCAGCCTGGGACAGCTTCGAGGGCCCCTCCACTTT. This codes for CASSLGQLRGPLHF.

The V and J genes are TRBV9 and TRBJ2-7; TRBD2 matches 9 bases. Trimming at V came to 0 bases and at J to 3 bases, leaving 4 bases not matched to a gene. Germline-derived CDR1 and CDR2 are SGDLS and YYNGEE. The CDR3 loop spans 15 amino acids. The CDR3 coding sequence is TGTGCCAGCAGCGTAGAGGGTAGCGGGGGCTACGAGCAGTACTTC. Its translation is CASSVEGSGGYEQYF.

The chain combines TRBV2 with TRBJ1-5, with D unclear. CDR1 SNHLY and CDR2 FYNNEI come from the germline V gene. Trimming took 0 bases from V and 6 from J, leaving 9 bases between them. This CDR3 region has 14 residues. CDR3 DNA sequence: TGTGCCAGCAGTGAAGCCGGGGTTGCTCAGCCCCAGCATTTT. This translates into CASSEAGVAQPQHF.

V usage is TRBV7-9 and J usage is TRBJ1-1; weak D call: TRBD1 (6 bases). Germline CDR1 reads SEHNR; CDR2 reads FQNEAQ (reference sequence). The CDR3 is 14 amino acids. V was pared by 2 bases and J by 4 bases, with 11 bases between. The CDR3 DNA reads as TGTGCCAGCAGCTTAAGGGAACAGGGCACTGAAGCTTTCTTT. It encodes CASSLREQGTEAFF.

The gene calls are TRBV5-1 and TRBJ1-1; a weak D match, TRBD1 (5 bases). CDR1 SGHRS and CDR2 YFSETQ come from the germline V gene. With 4 bases removed from V and 5 bases from J, the gap between germline ends came to 12 bases. This CDR3 region has 13 residues. In DNA form, the CDR3 reads TGCGCCAGCAGCGAACCAGGGAAGACTGAAGCTTTCTTT. This codes for CASSEPGKTEAFF.

This clone was detected a few times. The chain joins TRBV11-1 to TRBJ1-2; 8 bases align to TRBD1. Losses at the gene ends were 4 bases for V and 5 bases for J; bases not matched to a gene: 6. CDR3 length: 14 amino acids. Germline V gene sequence: CDR1 SGHAT, CDR2 FQDESV (reference sequence). CDR3 loop: CASSSPDRVYGYTF. CDR3 DNA sequence: TGTGCCAGCAGCTCCCCGGACAGGGTTTATGGCTACACCTTC. The full variable domain, its missing parts supplied by reference TRBV11-1 and TRBJ1-2, is EAEVAQSPRYKITEKSQAVAFWCDPISGHATLYWYRQILGQGPELLVQFQDESVVDDSQLPKDRFSAERLKGVDSTLKIQPAELGDSAMYLCASSSPDRVYGYTFGSGTRLTVV.

This clone was seen a handful of times. V is TRBV19 and J is TRBJ1-2; D ambiguous. V was trimmed by 7 bases and J by 8 bases, leaving 26 bases between them. The germline V gene has CDR1 LNHDA and CDR2 SQIVND (reference sequence). The CDR3 is 16 amino acids. CDR3 sequence (DNA): TGTGCCAGTAATAAGGGCCGGGAGCAAAAAAACGGGGGCTACACCTTC. Protein sequence: CASNKGREQKNGGYTF.

The chain recombines TRBV4-1 with TRBJ1-4; D perhaps matches TRBD1 (6 bases). V lost 5 bases, J lost 5 bases, and 12 bases lay in between. The CDR3 consists of 14 residues. Per the germline V gene, CDR1 is MGHRA and CDR2 is YSYEKL. Written as DNA, the CDR3 is TGCGCCAGCAGCTGGGGGGGGCAGAATGAAAAACTGTTTTTT. As protein: CASSWGGQNEKLFF.

This clone has only one observation. J is TRBJ2-5 and V is TRBV7-3; D is perhaps TRBD1 or TRBD2 (6 bases each). There are 13 residues in the CDR3. V was cut by 10 bases and J by 7 bases, with 19 bases left in between. The germline V gene encodes CDR1 SGHTA and CDR2 FQGTGA. CDR3 nucleotides: TGTGCCACTTCAAGGGGGGTGGAAGGGACCCAGTACTTC. It is translated as CATSRGVEGTQYF.

J is TRBJ1-2 and V is TRBV4-2, with D possibly TRBD1 on 5 matching bases. The CDR3 is made up of 15 amino acids. Germline assignment: CDR1 LGHNA and CDR2 YNFKEQ. V was pared by 1 base and J by 7 bases, with 16 bases between. The CDR3 reads CASSQVGDRGFGYTF. The CDR3 region has the DNA TGTGCCAGCAGCCAAGTGGGGGACCGTGGCTTTGGCTACACCTTC.